Below are 28 T cell receptor beta chains sequenced from a single sample in a study of blood T cell repertoires in COVID-19. The table came from immunoSEQ multiplex PCR; TCRdb's copy has only in-frame clones and leaves some out. The top ten clones hold roughly 1.6% of a sample with around 200,000 clones, about 90% of them seen once. The sequenced material came from peripheral blood. These receptors came from a man between 18 and 35 years old with active or convalescent COVID-19.

The chain links TRBV11-1 to TRBJ1-2, with 9 bases lining up with TRBD1. This CDR3 spans 13 amino acids. Germline loops: CDR1 SGHAT, CDR2 FQDESV (reference sequence). With 4 bases clipped from V and 13 bases from J, the junction kept 10 bases outside the gene matches. For the CDR3, the DNA is TGTGCCAGCAGCTCAGGACAGGGGTTTTCGTGCACCTTC. Its translation: CASSSGQGFSCTF.

This chain uses TRBV5-4 with TRBJ2-7, with TRBD1 matching over 8 bases. Germline V gives CDR1 SGHNT, CDR2 YYREEE (reference sequence). V trimming: 4 bases; J trimming: 3 bases; junction bases outside the gene matches: 6. There are 14 residues in the CDR3. DNA of the CDR3: TGTGCCAGCAGCCCTGGACAGGGCCGCTACGAGCAGTACTTC. Protein sequence: CASSPGQGRYEQYF.

The chain combines TRBV30 with TRBJ2-4; D is undetermined. From germline, CDR1 is GTSNPN and CDR2 SVGIG (reference sequence). V was pared by 0 bases and J by 8 bases, with 5 bases between. The CDR3 spans 11 residues. In DNA, the CDR3 is TGTGCCTGGAGTGTTCGGGACATTCAGTACTTC. Residues: CAWSVRDIQYF.

The rearrangement uses TRBV5-6 and TRBJ2-1; perhaps TRBD2 as D (6 bases). The CDR3 is 14 amino acids. Trimming removed 3 bases from V and 8 bases from J, with 15 bases in between. The germline gives CDR1 SGHDT, CDR2 YYEEEE. The DNA for the CDR3 is TGTGCCAGCAGCTCCAGTTCGGGACTTCATGAGCAGTTCTTC. Protein: CASSSSSGLHEQFF.

The chain recombines TRBV24-1 with TRBJ2-7, with D perhaps matching TRBD2 (5 bases). The germline V and J ends were trimmed by 3 bases and 7 bases, with 12 bases remaining between them. This CDR3 spans 13 amino acids. From germline, CDR1 is KGHDR and CDR2 SFDVKD. CDR3: CATSDPKGGEQYF. CDR3 bases: TGTGCCACCAGTGATCCCAAAGGAGGAGAGCAGTACTTC.

The chain links TRBV7-2 to TRBJ2-3, with D possibly matching TRBD1 (6 bases). This CDR3 comprises 14 residues. V lost 3 bases to trimming and J lost 4 bases, with 11 bases between them. The germline CDR1 and CDR2 sequences are SGHTA and FQGNSA. Here the CDR3 DNA reads TGTGCCAGCAGCTTGTGGGGGCCCGCAGATACGCAGTATTTT. This encodes CASSLWGPADTQYF. The full variable domain, its missing parts supplied by reference TRBV7-2 and TRBJ2-3, is GAGVSQSPSNKVTEKGKDVELRCDPISGHTALYWYRQSLGQGLEFLIYFQGNSAPDKSGLPSDRFSAERTGGSVSTLTIQRTQQEDSAVYLCASSLWGPADTQYFGPGTRLTVL.

V usage is TRBV15 and J usage is TRBJ2-5; D gene uncertain. Per the germline V gene, CDR1 is LNHNV and CDR2 is YYDKDF (reference sequence). The V end was cut by 5 bases, the J end by 2 bases, with 9 bases between. The CDR3 has 13 residues. The CDR3 region is CATSLAAQETQYF. The DNA of the CDR3 is TGTGCCACCAGCTTGGCGGCTCAAGAGACCCAGTACTTC.

The chain combines TRBV18 with TRBJ1-1; 8 nucleotides line up with TRBD1. There are 15 residues in the CDR3. With 5 bases clipped from V and 0 bases from J, the junction kept 5 bases outside the gene matches. Germline lookup yields CDR1 KGHSH and CDR2 LQKENI. The CDR3: CASSMGQELNTEAFF. The CDR3 DNA follows: TGTGCCAGCTCAATGGGACAGGAATTGAACACTGAAGCTTTCTTT. Combining the CDR3 with reference TRBV18 and TRBJ1-1 gives the whole variable domain NAGVMQNPRHLVRRRGQEARLRCSPMKGHSHVYWYRQLPEEGLKFMVYLQKENIIDESGMPKERFSAEFPKEGPSILRIQQVVRGDSAAYFCASSMGQELNTEAFFGQGTRLTVV.

The gene calls are TRBV9 and TRBJ1-2; D might be TRBD1 (5 bases). CDR1 and CDR2 from the germline V gene are SGDLS and YYNGEE. The CDR3 extends over 15 amino acids. Trimming took 0 bases from V and 5 from J, leaving 14 bases between them. In DNA form, the CDR3 reads TGTGCCAGCAGCGTAGCCCAGGGTCTGAGGTATGGCTACACCTTC. Translated, it gives CASSVAQGLRYGYTF.

The rearrangement links TRBV28 to TRBJ2-4; 7 nucleotides line up with TRBD1. The CDR3 spans 15 residues. Germline V gene sequence: CDR1 MDHEN, CDR2 SYDVKM. Trimming cost V 6 bases and J 6 bases; bases outside gene matches: 11. DNA for the CDR3: TGTGCCAGCAGGAATCGCCTGGGACAGTTAAACATTCAGTACTTC. Translation: CASRNRLGQLNIQYF.

CDR3 protein: CASSRGTVTEAFF. In DNA, the CDR3 is TGTGCCAGCAGCCGGGGGACAGTGACTGAAGCTTTCTTT. This chain uses TRBV5-6 with TRBJ1-1; TRBD1 agrees at 7 bases. The length of the CDR3 is 13 residues. Germline assignment: CDR1 SGHDT and CDR2 YYEEEE. The ends lost 4 bases at V and 5 bases at J; junction bases unmatched: 5.

The rearrangement links TRBV3-1 (or the pseudogene TRBV3-2) to TRBJ2-1; TRBD2 matches 9 bases. This CDR3 has 18 residues. V lost 1 base to trimming and J lost 6 bases; unmatched junction nucleotides: 13. CDR1 and CDR2 from the germline V gene are LGHDT and YNNKEL (reference sequence). CDR3 sequence (DNA): TGTGCCAGCAGCCAAGTAGCGTTGCGGGAGGGCTGGGGCAATGAGCAGTTCTTC. This sequence encodes CASSQVALREGWGNEQFF.

This clone was seen just once. In nucleotides, the CDR3 is TGTGCCAGCAGCCAAGAAGGTTTACTGGACAGGCATAAACTATCAAGCTATGGCTACACCTTC. Translating it yields CASSQEGLLDRHKLSSYGYTF. This chain connects TRBV14 to TRBJ1-2; 7 bases agree with TRBD1. The CDR3 is 21 amino acids. Germline V gene sequence: CDR1 SGHDN, CDR2 FVKESK. After removal of 0 bases from V and 4 bases from J, the junction contained 23 bases not matched to a gene.

The rearrangement uses TRBV30 and TRBJ1-1; 9 bases align to TRBD1. The CDR3 has 17 residues. With V trimmed by 0 bases and J by 1 base, 9 bases remained unmatched. From germline, CDR1 is GTSNPN and CDR2 SVGIG (reference sequence). The CDR3 loop reads CAWSVYWTGEGNTEAFF. DNA for the CDR3: TGTGCCTGGAGTGTTTATTGGACAGGGGAAGGGAACACTGAAGCTTTCTTT.

The chain couples TRBV19 to TRBJ1-4; tentative D call: TRBD1 (5 bases). Trimming took off 1 base at V and 0 bases at J, with 12 bases between the two ends. Germline V gene sequence: CDR1 LNHDA, CDR2 SQIVND (reference sequence). This CDR3 contains 17 residues. The DNA for the CDR3 is TGTGCCAGTAGTATAGGCAGGGCCCTTGCAACTAATGAAAAACTGTTTTTT. Translation gives CASSIGRALATNEKLFF.

The gene calls are TRBV5-1 and TRBJ2-7; weak D call: TRBD1 (6 bases). Trimming cost V 0 bases and J 5 bases, with 9 bases left between them. CDR3 size: 13 residues. In germline, CDR1 is SGHRS, CDR2 YFSETQ. DNA of the CDR3: TGCGCCAGCAGCTTGGGGGGGCGCAACGAGCAGTACTTC. This gives the protein CASSLGGRNEQYF. Complete variable domain (other parts from reference TRBV5-1 and TRBJ2-7): KAGVTQTPRYLIKTRGQQVTLSCSPISGHRSVSWYQQTPGQGLQFLFEYFSETQRNKGNFPGRFSGRQFSNSRSEMNVSTLELGDSALYLCASSLGGRNEQYFGPGTRLTVT.

The V gene is TRBV11-2, the J gene TRBJ2-5; 7 bases line up with TRBD2. This CDR3 has 14 residues. Germline loops: CDR1 SGHAT, CDR2 FQNNGV. The V segment lost 2 bases and the J segment 4 bases; nucleotides outside the gene matches: 4. The CDR3 is CASSLMGGRETQYF. The CDR3 DNA is TGTGCCAGCAGCTTAATGGGAGGGCGAGAGACCCAGTACTTC.

The rearrangement joins TRBV12-3 or TRBV12-4 to TRBJ2-2; D gene unclear. The V gene lost 6 bases and the J gene lost 6 bases, with 11 bases spanning the gap. The CDR3 spans 13 residues. The CDR3 is CASRSLNPGELFF. The CDR3, as DNA: TGTGCCAGCAGGTCCCTAAACCCCGGGGAGCTGTTTTTT.

The CDR3: CASSEFRASNQPQHF. The CDR3 coding sequence is TGTGCCAGCAGTGAGTTCAGGGCGAGCAATCAGCCCCAGCATTTT. V is TRBV6-1 and J is TRBJ1-5, with a possible D match to TRBD1 (5 bases). V dropped 3 bases and J dropped 1 base, with 10 bases sitting between them. Germline V gene data show CDR1 as MNHNS and CDR2 as SASEGT. The CDR3 consists of 15 residues.

The chain is built from TRBV25-1 and TRBJ1-1; D uncertain. Germline CDR1 is MGHDK and CDR2 is SYGVNS. The CDR3 is made up of 13 amino acids. V was trimmed by 0 bases and J by 1 base, leaving 3 bases between them. CDR3: CASSEYKNTEAFF. The CDR3 DNA is TGTGCCAGCAGTGAATATAAGAACACTGAAGCTTTCTTT.

The chain carries TRBV19 and TRBJ1-4; D unclear. The germline V gene encodes CDR1 LNHDA and CDR2 SQIVND (reference sequence). V dropped 10 bases and J dropped 0 bases, with 18 bases sitting between them. The CDR3 is 16 amino acids. CDR3 bases: TGTGCCACCCGAAGCGTATCGACCGCAACTAATGAAAAACTGTTTTTT. Translated: CATRSVSTATNEKLFF.

This sequence joins TRBV5-1 and TRBJ2-5; D not certain. Per the germline V gene, CDR1 is SGHRS and CDR2 is YFSETQ. V was clipped by 1 base and J by 1 base, with 8 bases between them. The CDR3 contains 14 residues. The CDR3 loop is CASSLLRFQETQYF. CDR3 coding DNA: TGCGCCAGCAGCTTGCTTCGGTTCCAAGAGACCCAGTACTTC.

The chain has TRBV3-1 (or the pseudogene TRBV3-2) and TRBJ2-3; TRBD2 might be the D (7 bases). Germline values: CDR1 LGHDT, CDR2 YNNKEL (reference sequence). Between the trimmed V and J ends, which lost 4 bases and 5 bases, there was a span of 13 bases. The CDR3 consists of 14 residues. CDR3 region: CASSPTGGGDTQYF. The CDR3 bases are TGTGCCAGCAGCCCCACGGGGGGCGGAGATACGCAGTATTTT.

The table lists this clone with a few counts. This chain links TRBV5-4 with TRBJ1-2; TRBD1 aligns across 8 bases. Per the germline V gene, CDR1 is SGHNT and CDR2 is YYREEE (reference sequence). This CDR3 region has 14 residues. Unmatched junction bases numbered 10, after V lost 5 bases and J lost 7 bases. CDR3 in DNA: TGTGCCAGCAGGCCTACTGGACAGGGAGGTGGCTACACCTTC. It encodes CASRPTGQGGGYTF. Full variable domain (rest looked up from reference TRBV5-4 and TRBJ1-2): ETGVTQSPTHLIKTRGQQVTLRCSSQSGHNTVSWYQQALGQGPQFIFQYYREEENGRGNFPPRFSGLQFPNYSSELNVNALELDDSALYLCASRPTGQGGGYTFGSGTRLTVV.

The chain links TRBV19 to TRBJ2-1; perhaps TRBD1 as D (6 bases). The length of the CDR3 is 13 residues. V gave up 5 bases and J gave up 12 bases, with 17 bases separating them. Germline CDR1 LNHDA, CDR2 SQIVND (reference sequence). The CDR3 is CASSPPDRTRQFF. The DNA of the CDR3 is TGTGCCAGTAGTCCGCCAGACAGGACGCGGCAGTTCTTC.

V and J are TRBV6-5 and TRBJ2-1, with D hard to call. V lost 5 bases to trimming and J lost 0 bases, with 11 bases between them. The CDR3 consists of 15 residues. Germline CDR1 MNHEY, CDR2 SVGAGI. CDR3 residues: CASSLTPSSYNEQFF. CDR3 DNA: TGTGCCAGCAGTCTTACCCCGAGCTCCTACAATGAGCAGTTCTTC.

This sequence joins TRBV29-1 and TRBJ2-2, with a possible D match to TRBD2 (5 bases). Trimming removed 4 bases from V and 0 bases from J, with 9 bases in between. Germline V lookup: CDR1 SQVTM, CDR2 ANQGSEA. The CDR3 runs to 14 residues. CDR3 DNA sequence: TGCAGCGTTGTTGGAGGATCGAACACCGGGGAGCTGTTTTTT. It specifies CSVVGGSNTGELFF.

Comments on this clone: The same CDR3 arises from other DNA sequences in this sample as well. This chain joins TRBV5-8 and TRBJ1-4, with 7 bases aligning to TRBD1. Trimming at V came to 3 bases and at J to 8 bases, leaving 7 bases not matched to a gene. From germline, CDR1 is SGHTS and CDR2 YDEGEE. CDR3 length: 14 residues. CDR3 amino acids: CASSSGTVREKLFF. Written as DNA, the CDR3 is TGTGCCAGCAGCTCCGGGACAGTCCGAGAAAAACTGTTTTTT.